This TCR beta chain was captured by sequencing in a study of cytomegalovirus exposure and HLA in healthy donors. Vbeta (60) and Jbeta (13) primers were used in the PCR. Sequenced by immunoSEQ multiplex PCR; TCRdb stores in-frame clones only, minus some. Of approximately 180,000 clones in the sample, under 85% were seen once. Germline V gene data show CDR1 as MNHNS and CDR2 as SASEGT. V shed 4 bases and J 5 bases; nucleotides not matched to a gene: 7. This CDR3 spans 15 amino acids. The sequence came from a man aged 18 to 29 in good health and CMV-seronegative. The specimen was PBMCs. The J gene is TRBJ2-5, the V gene TRBV6-1, with 10 bases that match TRBD1. The CDR3 sequence is CASSGGQGLRETQYF. The CDR3 nucleotides read TGTGCCAGCAGTGGGGGACAGGGGTTAAGGGAGACCCAGTACTTC.